The 16 T cell receptor beta chains presented below share a single source sample, sequenced in a study of blood T cell repertoires in COVID-19. Only in-frame clones appear in the TCRdb table, and some are missing; sequencing was by immunoSEQ multiplex PCR. Here the sample spans 250,000 to 300,000 clones, about 89% being singletons. Source material: PBMCs or T cells enriched from blood (not recorded which). Receptor source: a woman aged 40 to 50 who had recovered from COVID-19.

The rearrangement links TRBV19 to TRBJ1-1, with unresolved D. Germline lookup yields CDR1 LNHDA and CDR2 SQIVND (reference sequence). There are 13 residues in the CDR3. With 1 base removed from V and 10 bases from J, the gap between germline ends came to 13 bases. The CDR3 bases are TGTGCCAGTAGTATAGGGTGGGCGACGAGAGCTTTCTTT. It is translated as CASSIGWATRAFF. Based on the CDR3 plus reference TRBV19 and TRBJ1-1, the full variable domain is DGGITQSPKYLFRKEGQNVTLSCEQNLNHDAMYWYRQDPGQGLRLIYYSQIVNDFQKGDIAEGYSVSREKKESFPLTVTSAQKNPTAFYLCASSIGWATRAFFGQGTRLTVV.

The chain has TRBV5-1 and TRBJ2-2; unclear D gene. The germline gives CDR1 SGHRS, CDR2 YFSETQ. The CDR3 totals 14 residues. V gave up 4 bases and J gave up 3 bases, with 10 bases separating them. CDR3 nucleotide sequence: TGCGCCAGCAGCCCCCTTTCAGACACCGGGGAGCTGTTTTTT. This translates into CASSPLSDTGELFF.

This chain links TRBV6-1 with TRBJ1-3, with D maybe TRBD1 (5 bases). The CDR3 totals 15 residues. V lost 2 bases and J lost 5, with 13 bases in between. Germline loops: CDR1 MNHNS, CDR2 SASEGT. The CDR3 region has the DNA TGTGCCAGCAGTGAACAGGGTCCTAGACGAAACACCATATATTTT. This gives the protein CASSEQGPRRNTIYF.

The chain joins TRBV11-2 to TRBJ2-7, with 9 positions matching TRBD1. This CDR3 spans 14 amino acids. Germline V gives CDR1 SGHAT, CDR2 FQNNGV. The V segment lost 5 bases and the J segment 1 base; nucleotides outside the gene matches: 3. CDR3 sequence reads: CASSRGQGSYEQYF. DNA for the CDR3: TGTGCCAGCAGCAGGGGACAGGGTTCCTACGAGCAGTACTTC.

V gene TRBV6-1 combines with J gene TRBJ1-6; no definite D call. V was pared by 2 bases and J by 4 bases, with 6 bases between. Looked up from germline, CDR1 is MNHNS and CDR2 is SASEGT. The CDR3 contains 14 residues. The CDR3 DNA reads as TGTGCCAGCAGTGAACAGAAATATAATTCACCCCTCCACTTT. It translates to CASSEQKYNSPLHF.

The DNA for the CDR3 is TGCGCCAGCAGCGGACAGCTTATCTATGGCTACACCTTC. Amino acids: CASSGQLIYGYTF. The V gene is TRBV5-1, the J gene TRBJ1-2; tentative D call: TRBD1 (6 bases). The CDR3 runs to 13 residues. Germline assignment: CDR1 SGHRS and CDR2 YFSETQ. Trimming left V 4 bases short and J 4 bases short, with 11 bases between. Complete variable domain (other parts from reference TRBV5-1 and TRBJ1-2): KAGVTQTPRYLIKTRGQQVTLSCSPISGHRSVSWYQQTPGQGLQFLFEYFSETQRNKGNFPGRFSGRQFSNSRSEMNVSTLELGDSALYLCASSGQLIYGYTFGSGTRLTVV.

The chain links TRBV7-2 to TRBJ2-5, with D possibly TRBD2 on 5 matching bases. From germline, CDR1 is SGHTA and CDR2 FQGNSA. V lost 0 bases and J lost 0, with 5 bases in between. The CDR3 covers 14 residues. The CDR3 DNA reads TGTGCCAGCAGCTTAGCAGCGGACCAAGAGACCCAGTACTTC. Translated: CASSLAADQETQYF.

The chain combines TRBV19 with TRBJ1-2, with D perhaps matching TRBD1 (5 bases). Looked up from germline, CDR1 is LNHDA and CDR2 is SQIVND (reference sequence). Between the trimmed V and J ends, which lost 8 bases and 4 bases, there was a span of 14 bases. This CDR3 is 13 amino acids long. The CDR3, as DNA: TGTGCCAGTCGGGCGCGGCAGGGCTATGGCTACACCTTC. This encodes CASRARQGYGYTF.

V is TRBV30 and J is TRBJ1-2; perhaps TRBD1 as D (5 bases). Trimming removed 3 bases from V and 3 bases from J, with 11 bases in between. The germline gives CDR1 GTSNPN, CDR2 SVGIG (reference sequence). The CDR3 loop spans 13 amino acids. For the CDR3, the DNA is TGTGCCTGGAGCCTGGGGGGAGACTATGGCTACACCTTC. Its protein is CAWSLGGDYGYTF.

The chain is built from TRBV5-4 and TRBJ1-2, with D perhaps matching TRBD1 (6 bases). V lost 4 bases and J 2 bases, leaving 15 bases between the germline ends. This CDR3 spans 15 amino acids. CDR1 and CDR2 (germline): SGHNT, YYREEE (reference sequence). CDR3 sequence: CASSPPGRGNYGYTF. The CDR3 bases are TGTGCCAGCAGCCCGCCAGGGAGGGGGAACTATGGCTACACCTTC. The variable domain in full, with the rest retrieved from reference TRBV5-4 and TRBJ1-2, is ETGVTQSPTHLIKTRGQQVTLRCSSQSGHNTVSWYQQALGQGPQFIFQYYREEENGRGNFPPRFSGLQFPNYSSELNVNALELDDSALYLCASSPPGRGNYGYTFGSGTRLTVV.

The chain couples TRBV9 to TRBJ2-5; 7 bases align to TRBD2. Germline loops: CDR1 SGDLS, CDR2 YYNGEE. V was pared by 0 bases and J by 5 bases, with 13 bases of the junction left unmatched. This CDR3 has 17 amino acids. DNA of the CDR3: TGTGCCAGCAGCGTAGGTCAATCGGTGGGAGGGCTGGAGACCCAGTACTTC. It yields the protein CASSVGQSVGGLETQYF.

V gene TRBV10-3 combines with J gene TRBJ2-4; maybe TRBD1 (5 bases). The CDR3 is made up of 13 amino acids. V was pared by 2 bases and J by 6 bases, with 8 bases between. Germline CDR1 ENHRY, CDR2 SYGVKD. The CDR3 nucleotides read TGTGCCATCAGTGAGACAACAGGAAACATTCAGTACTTC. This encodes CAISETTGNIQYF.

J is TRBJ1-2 and V is TRBV28, with D possibly being TRBD1 (5 bases). Per the germline V gene, CDR1 is MDHEN and CDR2 is SYDVKM. The germline V and J ends were trimmed by 8 bases and 2 bases, with 18 bases remaining between them. CDR3 length: 15 amino acids. CDR3 DNA sequence: TGTGCCAGCGAACCCAATGGGGGGATAAACTATGGCTACACCTTC. It codes for CASEPNGGINYGYTF.

The chain recombines TRBV5-1 with TRBJ2-2; possibly TRBD2 for D (5 bases). V lost 0 bases to trimming and J lost 4 bases, with 10 bases between them. The CDR3 is 15 residues long. CDR1 is SGHRS and CDR2 is YFSETQ in the germline V gene. The CDR3 nucleotides are TGCGCCAGCAGCTTGGATACTAGTTTCACCGGGGAGCTGTTTTTT. Amino acid sequence: CASSLDTSFTGELFF. Full variable domain (remainder filled in from reference TRBV5-1 and TRBJ2-2): KAGVTQTPRYLIKTRGQQVTLSCSPISGHRSVSWYQQTPGQGLQFLFEYFSETQRNKGNFPGRFSGRQFSNSRSEMNVSTLELGDSALYLCASSLDTSFTGELFFGEGSRLTVL.

The V gene is TRBV24-1, the J gene TRBJ1-4, with D perhaps matching TRBD1 (5 bases). Trimming stripped 0 bases from V and 0 bases from J, with 10 bases between. This CDR3 spans 17 amino acids. The germline gives CDR1 KGHDR, CDR2 SFDVKD. The CDR3 coding sequence is TGTGCCACCAGTGATTTGTTGTCAGGGCCAACTAATGAAAAACTGTTTTTT. Amino acid sequence: CATSDLLSGPTNEKLFF.

The CDR3 bases are TGTGCCAGCAGTTACTCACTACTCCAAGAGACCCAGTACTTC. This encodes CASSYSLLQETQYF. This chain joins TRBV6-6 and TRBJ2-5; unclear D gene. This CDR3 is 14 amino acids long. V lost 0 bases and J lost 1, with 6 bases in between. Germline V gene data show CDR1 as MNHNY and CDR2 as SVGAGI (reference sequence).